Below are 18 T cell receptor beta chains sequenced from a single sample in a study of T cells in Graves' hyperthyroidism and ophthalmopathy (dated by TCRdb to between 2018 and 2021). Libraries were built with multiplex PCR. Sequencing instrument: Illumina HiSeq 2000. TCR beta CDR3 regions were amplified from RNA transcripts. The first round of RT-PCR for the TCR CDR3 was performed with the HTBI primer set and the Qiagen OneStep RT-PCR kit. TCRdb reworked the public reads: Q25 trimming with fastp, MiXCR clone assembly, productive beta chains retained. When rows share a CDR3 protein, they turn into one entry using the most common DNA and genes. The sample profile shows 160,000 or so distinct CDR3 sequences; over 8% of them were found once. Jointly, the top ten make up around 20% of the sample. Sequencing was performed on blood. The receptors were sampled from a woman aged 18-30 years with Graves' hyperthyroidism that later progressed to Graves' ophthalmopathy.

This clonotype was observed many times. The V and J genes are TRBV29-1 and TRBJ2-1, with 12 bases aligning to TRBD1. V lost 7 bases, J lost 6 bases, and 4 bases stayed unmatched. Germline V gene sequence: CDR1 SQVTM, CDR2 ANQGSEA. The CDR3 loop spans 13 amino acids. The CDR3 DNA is TGCAGCGCCCCGGGACAGGGGGCCAATGAGCAGTTCTTC. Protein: CSAPGQGANEQFF.

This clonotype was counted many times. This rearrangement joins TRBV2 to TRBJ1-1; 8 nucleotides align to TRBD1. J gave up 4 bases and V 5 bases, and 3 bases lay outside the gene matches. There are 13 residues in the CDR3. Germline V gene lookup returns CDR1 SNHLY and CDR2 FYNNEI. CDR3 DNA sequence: TGTGCCAGCAGTCGTACAGGGGGCACTGAAGCTTTCTTT. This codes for CASSRTGGTEAFF. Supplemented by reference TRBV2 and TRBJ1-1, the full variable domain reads EPEVTQTPSHQVTQMGQEVILRCVPISNHLYFYWYRQILGQKVEFLVSFYNNEISEKSEIFDDQFSVERPDGSNFTLKIRSTKLEDSAMYFCASSRTGGTEAFFGQGTRLTVV.

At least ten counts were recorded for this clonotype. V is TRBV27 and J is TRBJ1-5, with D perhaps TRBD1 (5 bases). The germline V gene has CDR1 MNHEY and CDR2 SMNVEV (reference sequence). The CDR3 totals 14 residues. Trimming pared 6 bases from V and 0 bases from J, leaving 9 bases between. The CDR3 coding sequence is TGTGCCAGCAGCCCACAGGATAGCAATCAGCCCCAGCATTTT. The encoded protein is CASSPQDSNQPQHF.

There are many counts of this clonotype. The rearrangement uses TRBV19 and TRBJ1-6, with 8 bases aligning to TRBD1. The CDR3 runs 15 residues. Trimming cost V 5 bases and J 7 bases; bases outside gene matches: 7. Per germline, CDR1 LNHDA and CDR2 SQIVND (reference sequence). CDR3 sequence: CASSYGQGSNSPLHF. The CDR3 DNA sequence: TGTGCCAGTAGTTACGGACAGGGATCGAATTCACCCCTCCACTTT.

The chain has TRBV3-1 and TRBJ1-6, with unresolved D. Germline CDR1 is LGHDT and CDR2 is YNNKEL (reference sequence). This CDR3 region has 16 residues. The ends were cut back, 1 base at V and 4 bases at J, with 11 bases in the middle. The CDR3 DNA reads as TGTGCCAGCAGCCAAGGGAGGGCTAGATATAATTCACCCCTCCACTTT. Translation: CASSQGRARYNSPLHF. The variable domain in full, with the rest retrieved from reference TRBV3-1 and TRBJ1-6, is DTAVSQTPKYLVTQMGNDKSIKCEQNLGHDTMYWYKQDSKKFLKIMFSYNNKELIINETVPNRFSPKSPDKAHLNLHINSLELGDSAVYFCASSQGRARYNSPLHFGNGTRLTVT.

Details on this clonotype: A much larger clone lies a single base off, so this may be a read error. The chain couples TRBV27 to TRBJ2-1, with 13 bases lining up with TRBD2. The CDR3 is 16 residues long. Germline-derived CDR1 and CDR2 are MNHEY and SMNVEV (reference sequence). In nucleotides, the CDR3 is TGTGCCAGCAGTGTGACTAGCGGGGGGCTCTACAGTGAGCAGTTCTTC. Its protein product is CASSVTSGGLYSEQFF.

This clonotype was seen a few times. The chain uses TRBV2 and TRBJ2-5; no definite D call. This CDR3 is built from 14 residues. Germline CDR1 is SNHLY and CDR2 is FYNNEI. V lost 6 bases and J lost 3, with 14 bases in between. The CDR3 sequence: CASSTDGGKETQYF. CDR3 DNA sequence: TGTGCCAGCAGCACGGACGGTGGAAAAGAGACCCAGTACTTC.

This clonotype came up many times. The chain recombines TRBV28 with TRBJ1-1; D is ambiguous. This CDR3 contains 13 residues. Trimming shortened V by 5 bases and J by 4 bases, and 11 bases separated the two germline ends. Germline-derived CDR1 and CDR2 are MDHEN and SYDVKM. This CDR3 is CASSLEAGTEAFF. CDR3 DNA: TGTGCCAGCAGTCTTGAAGCCGGCACTGAAGCTTTCTTT.

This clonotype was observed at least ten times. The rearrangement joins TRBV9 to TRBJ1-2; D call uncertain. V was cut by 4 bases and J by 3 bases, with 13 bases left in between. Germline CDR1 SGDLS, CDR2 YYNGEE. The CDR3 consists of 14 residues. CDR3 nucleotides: TGTGCCAGCAGCAAGGAGGGCTCCCACTATGGCTACACCTTC. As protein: CASSKEGSHYGYTF.

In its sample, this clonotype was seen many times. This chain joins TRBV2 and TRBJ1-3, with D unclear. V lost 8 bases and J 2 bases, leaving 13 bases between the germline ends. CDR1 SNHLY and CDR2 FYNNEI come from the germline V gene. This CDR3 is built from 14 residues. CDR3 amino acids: CASQGVRAGNTIYF. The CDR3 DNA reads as TGTGCCAGCCAAGGAGTCCGGGCTGGAAACACCATATATTTT. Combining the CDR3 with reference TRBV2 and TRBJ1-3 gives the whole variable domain EPEVTQTPSHQVTQMGQEVILRCVPISNHLYFYWYRQILGQKVEFLVSFYNNEISEKSEIFDDQFSVERPDGSNFTLKIRSTKLEDSAMYFCASQGVRAGNTIYFGEGSWLTVV.

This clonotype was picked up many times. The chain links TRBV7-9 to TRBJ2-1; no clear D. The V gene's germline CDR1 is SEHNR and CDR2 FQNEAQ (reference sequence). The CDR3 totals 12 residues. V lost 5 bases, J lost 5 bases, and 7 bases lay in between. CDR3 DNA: TGTGCCAGCAGCCCAGACAACAATGAGCAGTTCTTC. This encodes CASSPDNNEQFF.

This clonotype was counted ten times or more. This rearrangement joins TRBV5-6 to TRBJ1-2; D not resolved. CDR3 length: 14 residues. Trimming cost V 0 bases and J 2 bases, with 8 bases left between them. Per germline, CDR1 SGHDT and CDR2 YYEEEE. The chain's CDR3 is CASSLGTSNYGYTF. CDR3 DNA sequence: TGTGCCAGCAGCTTGGGGACCTCAAACTATGGCTACACCTTC.

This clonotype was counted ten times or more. The CDR3 loop reads CASSFSGSRGTDTQYF. As DNA, the CDR3 is TGTGCCAGCAGCTTTAGCGGGAGTAGGGGCACAGATACGCAGTATTTT. This sequence joins TRBV7-8 and TRBJ2-3; 9 bases agree with TRBD2. CDR1 is SGHVS and CDR2 is FQNEAQ in the germline V gene. This CDR3 has 16 residues. V was pared by 3 bases and J by 1 base, with 5 bases of the junction left unmatched.

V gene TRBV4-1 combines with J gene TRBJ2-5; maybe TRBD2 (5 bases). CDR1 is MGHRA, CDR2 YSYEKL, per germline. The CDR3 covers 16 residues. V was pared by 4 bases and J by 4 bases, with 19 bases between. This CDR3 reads CASSRRRDGSSETQYF. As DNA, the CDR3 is TGCGCCAGCAGCCGAAGACGGGATGGCTCCTCAGAGACCCAGTACTTC.

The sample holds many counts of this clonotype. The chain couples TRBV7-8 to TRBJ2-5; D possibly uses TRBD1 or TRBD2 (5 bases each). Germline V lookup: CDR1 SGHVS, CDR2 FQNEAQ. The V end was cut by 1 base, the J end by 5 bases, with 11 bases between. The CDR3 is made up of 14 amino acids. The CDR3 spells CASSLGPEGETQYF. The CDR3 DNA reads TGTGCCAGCAGCTTAGGTCCTGAGGGGGAGACCCAGTACTTC.

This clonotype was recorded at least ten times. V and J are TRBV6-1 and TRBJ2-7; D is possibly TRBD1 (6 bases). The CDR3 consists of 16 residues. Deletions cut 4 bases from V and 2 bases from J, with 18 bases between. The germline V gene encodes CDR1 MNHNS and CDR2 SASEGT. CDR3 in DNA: TGTGCCAGCAGTGTGTTTCACAGGGATCCGGCCTACGAGCAGTACTTC. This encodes CASSVFHRDPAYEQYF.

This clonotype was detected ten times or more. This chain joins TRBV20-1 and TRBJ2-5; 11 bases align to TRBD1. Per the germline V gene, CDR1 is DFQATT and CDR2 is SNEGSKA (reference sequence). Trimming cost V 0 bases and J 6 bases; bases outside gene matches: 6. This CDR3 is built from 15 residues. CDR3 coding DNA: TGCAGTGCTAGAGATCCGAGGGACAGGGGGAAGACCCAGTACTTC. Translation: CSARDPRDRGKTQYF.

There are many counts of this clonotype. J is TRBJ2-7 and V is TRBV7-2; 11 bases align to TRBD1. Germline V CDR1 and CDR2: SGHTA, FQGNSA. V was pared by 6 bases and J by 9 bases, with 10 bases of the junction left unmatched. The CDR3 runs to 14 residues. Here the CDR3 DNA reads TGTGCCAGCAGTTACCGGGACAGGGGGACGGTGCAGTACTTC. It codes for CASSYRDRGTVQYF.